This T cell receptor (beta chain) was sequenced for a study of CD8+ T cells in alopecia areata. Extracted RNA was reverse transcribed, and the resulting cDNA served as sequencing template. Generated by immunoSEQ multiplex PCR, the TCRdb table keeps only in-frame clones and is missing some. The table has 130,000 to 150,000 clones, 82% seen once. Indicated treatment: oral pan-JAK inhibitor, 5-10 mg twice daily. The CDR3 is made up of 16 amino acids. Germline CDR1 is SGHTA and CDR2 is FQGNSA. With 3 bases clipped from V and 2 bases from J, the junction kept 8 bases outside the gene matches. Sequenced material: CD8+ T cells sorted from blood, taken at week 4, from a patient treated with tofacitinib. The TCR originated in a human donor with alopecia areata. The gene calls are TRBV7-2 and TRBJ2-7; 9 bases align to TRBD2. This CDR3 is CASSLSGTSQTYEQYF. In DNA form, the CDR3 reads TGTGCCAGCAGCTTGTCCGGGACTAGCCAAACCTACGAGCAGTACTTC.